The 26 T cell receptor beta chains listed next were all sequenced from one sample in a study of T cell responses to AZD1222 COVID-19 vaccine. Assay: immunoSEQ multiplex PCR; the TCRdb copy retains only in-frame clones and omits some. The repertoire has around 72,000 clones, 65% to 90% of them found once; the top ten carry approximately 5.4%. The sample here was peripheral blood, taken on day 0 of AZD1222 vaccination. The receptor set was obtained from an adult in good health.

The chain is built from TRBV5-4 and TRBJ2-2, with D possibly TRBD2 on 7 matching bases. Trimming took 3 bases from V and 4 from J, leaving 13 bases between them. Germline V lookup: CDR1 SGHNT, CDR2 YYREEE (reference sequence). The CDR3 length is 15 residues. The CDR3 loop reads CASSWGGRGTGELFF. CDR3 coding DNA: TGTGCCAGCAGCTGGGGGGGCCGGGGCACCGGGGAGCTGTTTTTT.

The gene calls are TRBV6-5 and TRBJ2-5, with 9 positions matching TRBD1. CDR3 size: 15 residues. CDR1 and CDR2 (germline): MNHEY, SVGAGI. The V and J ends lost 5 bases and 5 bases, in that order; junction bases with no gene match: 9. This chain's CDR3 is CASSPQGASGETQYF. For the CDR3, the DNA is TGTGCCAGCAGTCCACAGGGGGCGTCAGGGGAGACCCAGTACTTC.

The rearrangement uses TRBV30 and TRBJ2-7; 11 nucleotides align to TRBD1. With V trimmed by 5 bases and J by 5 bases, 5 bases remained unmatched. From germline, CDR1 is GTSNPN and CDR2 SVGIG (reference sequence). This CDR3 has 13 amino acids. CDR3 DNA sequence: TGTGCCTGGGGGACAGGGGGAAGGAACGAGCAGTACTTC. Its protein is CAWGTGGRNEQYF.

The rearrangement uses TRBV14 and TRBJ2-7; 9 bases line up with TRBD1. The germline gives CDR1 SGHDN, CDR2 FVKESK. The CDR3 loop spans 16 amino acids. J gave up 1 base and V 4 bases, and 8 bases lay outside the gene matches. CDR3 sequence (DNA): TGTGCCAGCAGCCGCCTTACGGGACAGGGATCCTACGAGCAGTACTTC. Translated, it gives CASSRLTGQGSYEQYF.

This clone has more than one count but fewer than ten. The chain is built from TRBV30 and TRBJ1-2; 7 nucleotides align to TRBD1. The trim removed 2 bases at V and 1 base at J, leaving 7 bases unmatched. The CDR3 loop spans 15 amino acids. From germline, CDR1 is GTSNPN and CDR2 SVGIG (reference sequence). This chain's CDR3 is CAWSRDRAFNYGYTF. In DNA, the CDR3 is TGTGCCTGGAGTAGAGACAGGGCCTTTAACTATGGCTACACCTTC.

The chain joins TRBV27 to TRBJ2-7, with TRBD2 as a possible D gene (5 bases). CDR1 is MNHEY, CDR2 SMNVEV, per germline (reference sequence). The CDR3 is made up of 16 amino acids. Between the trimmed V and J ends, which lost 5 bases and 6 bases, there was a span of 23 bases. The CDR3 coding sequence is TGTGCCAGCAGTCCGACGGGTTCAACGTGGAGGATCGAGCAGTACTTC. Translating gives CASSPTGSTWRIEQYF.

The chain carries TRBV11-2 and TRBJ2-7; TRBD1 is a possible D gene (6 bases). This CDR3 is built from 15 residues. Germline loops: CDR1 SGHAT, CDR2 FQNNGV. V was cut by 4 bases and J by 0 bases, with 13 bases left in between. The CDR3, as DNA: TGTGCCAGCAGCTCCCCCCGGGACAACTCCTACGAGCAGTACTTC. Its protein is CASSSPRDNSYEQYF.

CDR3 in amino acids: CASSEGGSSPLHF. The CDR3 nucleotides read TGCGCCAGCAGTGAGGGGGGTTCTTCACCCCTCCACTTT. V usage is TRBV10-2 and J usage is TRBJ1-6; possibly TRBD1 for D (5 bases). From germline, CDR1 is WSHSY and CDR2 SAAADI. The V and J ends lost 2 bases and 9 bases respectively, with 8 bases between them. This CDR3 region has 13 residues.

This clone occurred a few times. The chain uses TRBV11-2 and TRBJ1-4, with D unresolved. This CDR3 is built from 12 residues. CDR1 is SGHAT, CDR2 FQNNGV, per germline. V was cut by 0 bases and J by 10 bases, with 6 bases left in between. CDR3 sequence (DNA): TGTGCCAGCAGCTTAGATGGGAGAAAACTGTTTTTT. It specifies CASSLDGRKLFF. The variable domain in full, with the rest retrieved from reference TRBV11-2 and TRBJ1-4, is EAGVAQSPRYKIIEKRQSVAFWCNPISGHATLYWYQQILGQGPKLLIQFQNNGVVDDSQLPKDRFSAERLKGVDSTLKIQPAKLEDSAVYLCASSLDGRKLFFGSGTQLSVL.

For the CDR3, the DNA is TGTGCCAGCAGTTCAAACCTTGACGTGGGCTACACCTTC. Protein product: CASSSNLDVGYTF. V is TRBV6-2 or TRBV6-3 and J is TRBJ1-2; D not certain. CDR1 and CDR2 (germline): MNHEY, SVGEGT. This CDR3 region has 13 residues. V was clipped by 4 bases and J by 8 bases, with 14 bases between them.

The chain links TRBV4-1 to TRBJ1-4; D perhaps matches TRBD1 (6 bases). The CDR3 has 15 amino acids. With 3 bases removed from V and 8 bases from J, the gap between germline ends came to 16 bases. The germline V gene has CDR1 MGHRA and CDR2 YSYEKL. In DNA, the CDR3 is TGCGCCAGCAGCCACCCCGAGGGGGGACACGAAAAACTGTTTTTT. Translating it yields CASSHPEGGHEKLFF.

In its sample, this clone was seen once. The chain combines TRBV6-2 or TRBV6-3 with TRBJ1-1; D gene ambiguous. This CDR3 region has 14 residues. Between the trimmed V and J ends, which lost 5 bases and 7 bases, there was a span of 17 bases. Germline CDR1 reads MNHEY; CDR2 reads SVGEGT. CDR3 bases: TGTGCCAGCAGTATCCTTGAGAGGAGCTTTGAAGCTTTCTTT. Encoded protein: CASSILERSFEAFF.

This clone was detected a few times. This chain uses TRBV7-8 with TRBJ2-5; 15 nucleotides line up with TRBD2. This CDR3 comprises 19 residues. V lost 5 bases to trimming and J lost 0 bases; unmatched junction nucleotides: 10. Germline V lookup: CDR1 SGHVS, CDR2 FQNEAQ. The DNA of the CDR3 is TGTGCCAGCAGCGCCTTCCTAGGGACTAGCGGGGGGAACCAAGAGACCCAGTACTTC. It yields the protein CASSAFLGTSGGNQETQYF.

The chain combines TRBV28 with TRBJ2-1, with D possibly matching TRBD2 (5 bases). Trimming shortened V by 3 bases and J by 7 bases, and 13 bases separated the two germline ends. The CDR3 contains 14 residues. Germline CDR1 MDHEN, CDR2 SYDVKM. The CDR3 sequence: CASSFRTGWNEQFF. The CDR3, as DNA: TGTGCCAGCAGTTTCAGGACTGGCTGGAATGAGCAGTTCTTC.

CDR3 region: CASSLMGTGSYEQYF. The DNA of the CDR3 is TGTGCCAGCAGCTTAATGGGGACAGGCTCCTACGAGCAGTACTTC. The chain carries TRBV5-5 and TRBJ2-7; 8 nucleotides align to TRBD1. Per germline, CDR1 SGHKS and CDR2 YYEKEE (reference sequence). Trimming at V came to 2 bases and at J to 0 bases, leaving 4 bases not matched to a gene. The CDR3 has 15 residues.

The chain carries TRBV6-6 and TRBJ1-6; D unclear. This CDR3 has 14 residues. CDR1 is MNHNY, CDR2 SVGAGI, per germline (reference sequence). V gave up 1 base and J gave up 7 bases, with 8 bases separating them. The CDR3 DNA is TGTGCCAGCAGTTACTTTGGCGGCAATTCACCCCTCCACTTT. It yields the protein CASSYFGGNSPLHF.

This clone was observed a single time. This chain uses TRBV15 with TRBJ1-1; D ambiguous. From germline, CDR1 is LNHNV and CDR2 YYDKDF (reference sequence). This CDR3 spans 16 amino acids. Trimming cost V 1 base and J 1 base, with 13 bases left between them. CDR3 protein: CATSRGPFGGNTEAFF. The DNA of the CDR3 is TGTGCCACCAGCAGAGGCCCATTTGGAGGGAACACTGAAGCTTTCTTT. The entire variable domain, with the rest obtained from reference TRBV15 and TRBJ1-1, is as follows: DAMVIQNPRYQVTQFGKPVTLSCSQTLNHNVMYWYQQKSSQAPKLLFHYYDKDFNNEADTPDNFQSRRPNTSFCFLDIRSPGLGDTAMYLCATSRGPFGGNTEAFFGQGTRLTVV.

The gene calls are TRBV28 and TRBJ2-6, with 7 bases identical to TRBD1. The V gene's germline CDR1 is MDHEN and CDR2 SYDVKM. J lost 0 bases, V lost 9 bases, and 5 bases had no gene match. The CDR3 spans 15 residues. CDR3 in amino acids: CASVGDSSGANVLTF. DNA of the CDR3: TGTGCCAGTGTGGGGGACAGCTCTGGGGCCAACGTCCTGACTTTC. The variable domain in full, completed from reference TRBV28 and TRBJ2-6, reads DVKVTQSSRYLVKRTGEKVFLECVQDMDHENMFWYRQDPGLGLRLIYFSYDVKMKEKGDIPEGYSVSREKKERFSLILESASTNQTSMYLCASVGDSSGANVLTFGAGSRLTVL.

The chain uses TRBV4-3 and TRBJ2-1, with D possibly TRBD1 on 5 matching bases. The CDR3 consists of 13 residues. Germline CDR1 is LGHNA and CDR2 is YSLEER. V was trimmed by 0 bases and J by 8 bases, leaving 8 bases between them. The DNA of the CDR3 is TGCGCCAGCAGCCAAGATCAGGGCGATGAGCAGTTCTTC. It yields the protein CASSQDQGDEQFF.

The chain uses TRBV13 and TRBJ1-2; 8 bases agree with TRBD1. After removal of 4 bases from V and 4 bases from J, the junction contained 8 bases not matched to a gene. CDR3 length: 15 residues. Germline assignment: CDR1 PRHDT and CDR2 FYEKMQ (reference sequence). CDR3 in amino acids: CASSSRTGNSYGYTF. DNA for the CDR3: TGTGCCAGCAGCTCCCGGACAGGGAATTCCTATGGCTACACCTTC.

This sequence joins TRBV2 and TRBJ2-2; 7 positions match TRBD2. V gave up 3 bases and J gave up 5 bases; unmatched junction bases: 0. Per germline, CDR1 SNHLY and CDR2 FYNNEI. The CDR3 spans 13 residues. CDR3 region: CASSEGLTGELFF. The CDR3 DNA reads TGTGCCAGCAGTGAGGGACTAACCGGGGAGCTGTTTTTT. Variable domain in full (rest from reference TRBV2 and TRBJ2-2): EPEVTQTPSHQVTQMGQEVILRCVPISNHLYFYWYRQILGQKVEFLVSFYNNEISEKSEIFDDQFSVERPDGSNFTLKIRSTKLEDSAMYFCASSEGLTGELFFGEGSRLTVL.

The V gene is TRBV5-1, the J gene TRBJ2-7; D uncertain. The ends were cut back, 0 bases at V and 2 bases at J, with 9 bases in the middle. The germline CDR1 and CDR2 sequences are SGHRS and YFSETQ. There are 14 residues in the CDR3. In DNA form, the CDR3 reads TGCGCCAGCAGCTTGGCTGACGGCCCCTACGAGCAGTACTTC. Protein product: CASSLADGPYEQYF.

This chain uses TRBV3-1 (or the pseudogene TRBV3-2) with TRBJ2-3; no firm D call. Trimming stripped 4 bases from V and 0 bases from J, with 8 bases between. The CDR3 consists of 14 residues. The germline gives CDR1 LGHDT, CDR2 YNNKEL (reference sequence). The CDR3 here is CASSPLRSTDTQYF. The CDR3 DNA sequence: TGTGCCAGCAGCCCACTGCGGAGCACAGATACGCAGTATTTT.

The gene calls are TRBV4-2 and TRBJ2-1; 10 nucleotides agree with TRBD2. CDR3 length: 15 residues. The V gene's germline CDR1 is LGHNA and CDR2 YNFKEQ. J was trimmed by 0 bases and V by 8 bases; bases with no gene match: 4. In DNA, the CDR3 is TGTGCCAGCGATAGCGGGGGGTTCTCCTACAATGAGCAGTTCTTC. Amino acids: CASDSGGFSYNEQFF.

The chain uses TRBV12-3 or TRBV12-4 and TRBJ1-5; D is undetermined. The CDR3 consists of 13 residues. V was shortened by 3 bases and J by 9 bases, with 12 bases between the two germline ends. CDR3 nucleotide sequence: TGTGCCAGCAGTTTTGGTATGAAGCCGCCCCAGCATTTT. Translation gives CASSFGMKPPQHF.

The chain combines TRBV4-1 with TRBJ2-1; 10 bases match TRBD2. The CDR3 has 14 residues. Germline CDR1 reads MGHRA; CDR2 reads YSYEKL. J lost 8 bases, V lost 4 bases, and 5 bases had no gene match. The CDR3, as DNA: TGCGCCAGCAGCCGTAGCGGGGGGCGCGATGAGCAGTTCTTC. It yields the protein CASSRSGGRDEQFF.